This TCR beta chain derives from a study of blood T cell repertoires in COVID-19. Study background: Sources were T cells, B-cell-depleted T cells, or PBMCs; the material itself was cDNA or gDNA.

Germline V gives CDR1 SGHNT, CDR2 YYREEE (reference sequence). The CDR3 has 14 amino acids. V lost 2 bases and J lost 1, with 10 bases in between. The study recruited people aged about 18 to 89 years across around 24 US areas. Participant-given clinical history determined each cohort assignment. The protocol was immunoSEQ multiplex PCR, while the TCRdb copy is restricted to in-frame clones and leaves out a portion. This sample has roughly 400,000 clones; over 85% occur once, and the top ten carry approximately 1.5%. The TCR comes from a woman in her twenties or thirties who had recovered from COVID-19. This rearrangement joins TRBV5-4 to TRBJ2-7; maybe TRBD2 (6 bases). The sequenced material came from PBMCs or T cells enriched from blood (not recorded which). The CDR3, as DNA: TGTGCCAGCAGCTTAGGGGACTCATCCTACGAGCAGTACTTC. Residues: CASSLGDSSYEQYF.